These T cell receptor beta chains were read from a single sample in a study of CD8+CD57+ T cells in acquired aplastic anemia. Via MiXCR, TCRdb re-called the reads, giving one row per CDR3 protein. The table shows 160,000 or so distinct CDR3 sequences, with 48% occurring only once. Sequenced input: sorted CD4+, CD8+, or CD8+CD57+ T cells (not recorded which) from PBMCs. These receptor sequences come from a human donor with aplastic anemia. Each CDR3 is given with its conserved first and last residue. The D gene is left open where the match is weak. The size entry is marked missing in some rows and otherwise reads once, few, many or a size class.

abundance | d_gene | j_gene | v_gene | CDR3nt | CDR3aa
many | . | TRBJ2-7 | TRBV20-1 | TGCAGTGCTGTTACATACTACGAGCAGTACTTC | CSAVTYYEQYF
many | TRBD1 | TRBJ2-7 | TRBV19 | TGTGCCAGTAGTCCGGGACAGGGGTCCGAGCAGTACTTC | CASSPGQGSEQYF
. | TRBD2 | TRBJ2-3 | TRBV3-1 | TGTGCCAGCAGCCCATACATAGCGGGCCGGGCAGATACGCAGTATTTT | CASSPYIAGRADTQYF
. | TRBD1 | TRBJ1-2 | TRBV19 | TGTGCCAGTAGTATTGATCTAGGGGGCGCCTATGGCTACACCTTC | CASSIDLGGAYGYTF
many | . | TRBJ1-3 | TRBV2 | TGTGCCAGCAACGGTCTGAAGAGACAGGCCTCTGGAAACACCATATATTTT | CASNGLKRQASGNTIYF
many | . | TRBJ2-3 | TRBV7-9 | TGTGCCAGCAGCCCGTGGACAGCTACGCAGTATTTT | CASSPWTATQYF
. | . | TRBJ1-2 | TRBV19 | TGTGCCAGTCAGGGCCGCTTGGGCTACACCTTC | CASQGRLGYTF
. | . | TRBJ1-1 | TRBV2 | TGTGCCAGCAGCTACAGGGAGAACACTGAAGCTTTCTTT | CASSYRENTEAFF
few | TRBD2 | TRBJ2-3 | TRBV25-1 | TGTGCCAGCAGTGAAGTCTCCGGACTAGCGGGGGAGGAGGATACGCAGTATTTT | CASSEVSGLAGEEDTQYF
. | TRBD2 | TRBJ2-1 | TRBV24-1 | TGTGCCACCAGTGATTTGGCGGGAGGGTTGAAGGAGCAGTTCTTC | CATSDLAGGLKEQFF
. | TRBD1 | TRBJ1-1 | TRBV11-1 | TGTGCCAGCAGCCGCGGGACAGGGGCCACGAACACTGAAGCTTTCTTT | CASSRGTGATNTEAFF
. | . | TRBJ2-6 | TRBV7-9 | TGTGCCAGCAGCCCAATAGGGGCCAACGTCCTGACTTTC | CASSPIGANVLTF
. | . | TRBJ2-2 | TRBV20-1 | TGCAGTGCTTTTAGACCCTTGAACACCGGGGAGCTGTTTTTT | CSAFRPLNTGELFF
. | . | TRBJ1-6 | TRBV19 | TGTGCCAGTAGTGATTACACCTCACCCCTCCACTTT | CASSDYTSPLHF
many | . | TRBJ2-7 | TRBV27 | TGTGCCAGCAGTTGGGCAGCCACCTACGAGCAGTACTTC | CASSWAATYEQYF
many | . | TRBJ1-2 | TRBV7-9 | TGTGCCAGCAGCTTAATTTCTAACTATGGCTACACCTTC | CASSLISNYGYTF
few | . | TRBJ1-1 | TRBV7-8 | TGTGCCAGCAGCCTCTTCACTGAAGCTTTCTTT | CASSLFTEAFF
. | . | TRBJ2-4 | TRBV6-5 | TGTGCCAGCAGTTACTCTAGCAGGTCGAACATTCAGTACTTC | CASSYSSRSNIQYF
. | . | TRBJ2-3 | TRBV2 | TGTGCCAGCAGGGAGCAAGGACTCCTCACGGATACGCAGTATTTT | CASREQGLLTDTQYF
. | TRBD1 | TRBJ2-5 | TRBV20-1 | TGCAGTGCCGGGGACAGGGCACAACCAGAGACCCAGTACTTC | CSAGDRAQPETQYF
. | TRBD1 | TRBJ2-7 | TRBV25-1 | TGTGCCAGCAGTGGACAGGGGGCAGGGGAGCAGTACTTC | CASSGQGAGEQYF
few | TRBD1 | TRBJ2-1 | TRBV7-1 | TGTGCCAGCAGGTCGCTTGGGCAGGGGGTGGAACTTTCCTACAATGAGCAGTTCTTC | CASRSLGQGVELSYNEQFF
many | . | TRBJ2-7 | TRBV20-1 | TGCAGTGCTAGGGTTATTGAGGGGTCCTTTCCCTACGAGCAGTACTTC | CSARVIEGSFPYEQYF
few | . | TRBJ2-1 | TRBV9 | TGTGCCAGCAGCGTAGGGGGCTCGAGCTCCTACAATGAGCAGTTCTTC | CASSVGGSSSYNEQFF